This note documents a single T cell receptor (beta chain) sequence. Its specificity is not known. These data come from a study of T-cell reconstitution after alpha-beta-depleted transplantation in children. Overall study results and limits: Several hundred expanded graft clones reportedly were the source of alpha-beta T cells about two months after transplant. Hyperexpanded clones declined; after one year, newly produced T cells mostly supplied diversity.

Unique molecular identifiers were incorporated into the prepared TCRbeta library. TCRdb redid the calling of the PCR reads with MiXCR, one entry per CDR3 protein. The sample holds about 980,000 distinct CDR3 sequences, about 29% seen once. In germline, CDR1 is SGHRS, CDR2 YFSETQ. CDR3 length: 17 residues. Unmatched junction bases numbered 13, after V lost 1 base and J lost 6 bases. The chain couples TRBV5-1 to TRBJ2-1; 7 bases map to TRBD2. The clonotype was recovered from a boy younger than two who had a stem cell transplant for SCID, so the T cells may come from the graft donor. Sequencing used PBMCs, mostly from graft donor cells, obtained 360 days after TCRalphabeta/CD19-depleted stem cell transplant. CDR3 sequence: CASSLTLGGIGFNEQFF. The DNA of the CDR3 is TGCGCCAGCAGCTTGACCCTGGGGGGGATAGGATTCAATGAGCAGTTCTTC.